This TCR beta chain was captured by sequencing in a study of blood T cell repertoires in COVID-19. Here immunoSEQ multiplex PCR was the method, and the copy in TCRdb shows in-frame clones only, minus some. Here the sample spans fewer than 300,000 clones, around 90% being singletons. The V gene's germline CDR1 is KGHDR and CDR2 SFDVKD. CDR3 size: 16 residues. V dropped 2 bases and J dropped 3; count of bases not matched to a gene: 6. This chain joins TRBV24-1 and TRBJ2-3, with 8 bases fitting TRBD1. This TCR was sampled from a woman in her 50s with COVID-19, enrolled during active disease. The sequencing sample was made of peripheral blood. In DNA form, the CDR3 reads TGTGCCACCAGTGATTCCCGCAGGGGGCTGACAGATACGCAGTATTTT. It is translated as CATSDSRRGLTDTQYF.